These T cell receptor beta chains were read from a single sample in a study of cytomegalovirus exposure and HLA in healthy donors. Some clones are missing from TCRdb's copy, which holds only in-frame ones; the method was immunoSEQ multiplex PCR. This table has roughly 110,000 clones, roughly 80% appearing once. Sequenced material: PBMCs. All receptors come from a man aged 30 to 45 in good health and CMV-seropositive. CDR3s leave out the opening cysteine and the closing phenylalanine or tryptophan.

j_call: TRBJ2-5
v_call: TRBV5-1
cdr3_aa: ASSSLDREETQY

j_call: TRBJ2-1
v_call: TRBV27
cdr3_aa: ASSFNSGTYNEQF

j_call: TRBJ2-3
v_call: TRBV2
cdr3_aa: ARRGASGGSSYTDTQY

j_call: TRBJ1-2
v_call: TRBV7-8
cdr3_aa: ASSLVEYGYT

j_call: TRBJ2-2
v_call: TRBV2
cdr3_aa: ASRDLGPGLNTGELF

j_call: TRBJ1-1
v_call: TRBV2
cdr3_aa: ASSASQGVGLEAF

j_call: TRBJ2-7
v_call: TRBV7-9
cdr3_aa: ASSPPSGGKYEQY

j_call: TRBJ1-1
v_call: TRBV11-2
cdr3_aa: ASEDRLGSTEAF

j_call: TRBJ1-2
v_call: TRBV9
cdr3_aa: ASSPITGTSYT

j_call: TRBJ1-4
v_call: TRBV5-1
cdr3_aa: ASSGDRGDEKLF

j_call: TRBJ1-2
v_call: TRBV30
cdr3_aa: AWTLMDSYGYT

j_call: TRBJ1-5
v_call: TRBV6-1
cdr3_aa: ASSAHGQGDQPQH

j_call: TRBJ2-5
v_call: TRBV5-1
cdr3_aa: ASSLVGPQGKTQY

j_call: TRBJ2-3
v_call: TRBV5-1
cdr3_aa: ASSLDRDTDTQY

j_call: TRBJ2-1
v_call: TRBV11-2
cdr3_aa: ASSSPSSSYNEQF

j_call: TRBJ1-2
v_call: TRBV28
cdr3_aa: ASSSIRTGGNYGYT

j_call: TRBJ2-2
v_call: TRBV12-5
cdr3_aa: ASGPGQYTGELF

j_call: TRBJ1-5
v_call: TRBV5-5
cdr3_aa: ASSGEGVQPQH

j_call: TRBJ1-5
v_call: TRBV7-9
cdr3_aa: ASSAGRGSQPQH

j_call: TRBJ1-2
v_call: TRBV6-1
cdr3_aa: ASSENRRRGHGYT

j_call: TRBJ1-1
v_call: TRBV5-1
cdr3_aa: ASSFDRGQTEAF

j_call: TRBJ1-2
v_call: TRBV6-1
cdr3_aa: ASSSVRGSGYT

j_call: TRBJ1-1
v_call: TRBV27
cdr3_aa: ASRAQLNTEAF

j_call: TRBJ2-7
v_call: TRBV5-6
cdr3_aa: ASSFGTAPYEQY

j_call: TRBJ2-1
v_call: TRBV5-1
cdr3_aa: ASSQGLAGGPLGEQF

j_call: TRBJ2-3
v_call: TRBV2
cdr3_aa: ASGSEAWGTDTQY

j_call: TRBJ2-1
v_call: TRBV2
cdr3_aa: ASSEARANEQF

j_call: TRBJ2-1
v_call: TRBV5-1
cdr3_aa: ASSLEAGGPYEQF

j_call: TRBJ2-2
v_call: TRBV7-9
cdr3_aa: ALQGDSNTGELF

j_call: TRBJ2-7
v_call: TRBV6-5
cdr3_aa: ASSWDRGSYEQY

j_call: TRBJ2-5
v_call: TRBV5-1
cdr3_aa: ASSLRAGGPGSETQY

j_call: TRBJ2-7
v_call: TRBV19
cdr3_aa: ASSIDPASTPYEQY

j_call: TRBJ2-7
v_call: TRBV7-2
cdr3_aa: ASSLEYGLAPYEQY

j_call: TRBJ1-2
v_call: TRBV27
cdr3_aa: ASSFYGTGPNYGYT

j_call: TRBJ1-1
v_call: TRBV7-9
cdr3_aa: SSSLPGFVRENTEAF

j_call: TRBJ1-2
v_call: TRBV2
cdr3_aa: ASRTGPSYT

j_call: TRBJ2-3
v_call: TRBV6-1
cdr3_aa: ASSEAEARTDTQY

j_call: TRBJ1-6
v_call: TRBV10-3
cdr3_aa: AISAGISDSPLH

j_call: TRBJ1-5
v_call: TRBV30
cdr3_aa: AWSPPDRGDQPQH

j_call: TRBJ1-4
v_call: TRBV7-9
cdr3_aa: ASRKDRENEKLF

j_call: TRBJ2-5
v_call: TRBV23-1
cdr3_aa: ASSQERSWSQETQY

j_call: TRBJ1-5
v_call: TRBV30
cdr3_aa: AWSVQGQPQH

j_call: TRBJ2-7
v_call: TRBV11-1
cdr3_aa: ASSQGQGVRYEQY

j_call: TRBJ2-5
v_call: TRBV7-9
cdr3_aa: ASSLSGGWETQY

j_call: TRBJ2-2
v_call: TRBV7-3
cdr3_aa: ASSPSPRRGTGELF

j_call: TRBJ2-3
v_call: TRBV13
cdr3_aa: ASTYGQRSTDTQY

j_call: TRBJ2-1
v_call: TRBV9
cdr3_aa: ASSVFPSRQTYNEQF

j_call: TRBJ1-1
v_call: TRBV11-3
cdr3_aa: ASSLHGQWGRADTEAF

j_call: TRBJ1-2
v_call: TRBV6-1
cdr3_aa: ASSDWGGGYT

j_call: TRBJ1-1
v_call: TRBV5-4
cdr3_aa: ASSLAQGTEAF

j_call: TRBJ1-1
v_call: TRBV5-1
cdr3_aa: ASSLARGAMNTEAF

j_call: TRBJ1-2
v_call: TRBV28
cdr3_aa: ASSAGQIYGYT

j_call: TRBJ2-7
v_call: TRBV6-5
cdr3_aa: ASGLAGGSYEQY